The following is a TCR beta chain sequence with its context. What this receptor recognizes is not known. No clone much larger than this one lies a single base away; base qualities are absent. This sample is drawn from a study of blood T cell repertoires in COVID-19 (TCRdb year 2020). Background for the entire study: Samples from collaborators originated in the United States, Italy and Spain and spanned both the acute and convalescent phases of COVID-19. The prospective study material was composed of cDNA or gDNA derived from T cells, B-cell-depleted T cells, or PBMCs. Deeply sampled blood TCRbeta repertoires from subjects exposed to, actively infected with, or recovered from COVID-19 were included in the dataset. The repertoires were released in a freely available public database meant as a resource for research on the immune response to SARS-CoV-2. The samples were drawn from the first 160 participants of the ongoing ImmuneRACE study and from 1,254 subjects provided by 6 global collaborators. The sample metadata nearly always contained a de-identified subject ID, COVID-19 status, age in years and sex. Where available, HLA class I and class II types were obtained from metadata supplied by the sample provider rather than from assay-based typing.

The CDR3 sequence holds 12 residues, the cysteine and phenylalanine included. The entry retains the CDR3 DNA only, 36 bases that are in frame from base 1. Trimming removed 9 bases from V and 9 bases from J, leaving 15 bases between the germline ends. The collaborating institutions used their own protocols to collect whole blood in K2EDTA tubes. For TCRbeta analysis, collaborators shipped samples in one of three forms: frozen whole blood, isolated PBMCs, or DNA extracted from either of those sample types. General conclusions and limits of the study: How much clinical and demographic metadata was included differed by source and by participant, and the metadata was provided uncurated.

TCRbeta CDR3 regions were amplified from genomic DNA using the immunoSEQ Assay, a bias-controlled multiplex PCR. The study's processing was this. Within the assay, amplification of reference gene primers was used to estimate how many nucleated cells each sample contained. To quantify the absolute abundance of each unique TCRbeta CDR3 rearrangement, sequence reads were collapsed and filtered. For each sample, productive Simpson clonality was calculated by taking the square root of Simpson's diversity index across productive rearrangements. The immuneACCESS repertoire file appears here via TCRdb, limited to in-frame rearrangements. These files lack a portion of the clones; in checked studies, under half of the deficit traces to unresolved V genes, and the cause of the others is not known. Clonal size and the V and J genes are those of that table, whereas D and trimming came from the DNA. This sample gives about 55,000 clones in total; approximately 90% of them show up just once. The leading ten clones occupy more than 1.2% of the sample.

The sequence was obtained from a man in his sixties with acute or convalescent COVID-19. The chain is made from TRBV12-3 or TRBV12-4 and TRBJ2-1; the D gene is perhaps TRBD2, from 5 matching bases. What was sequenced was peripheral blood. The DNA sequence is as follows: TGTGCCAGTGTACCCCACGGAGGTGAGCAGTTCTTC. Protein translation: CASVPHGGEQFF.